The text below deals with one T cell receptor (beta chain). The antigen remains undetermined. Trimming removed 3 bases at V and 0 bases at J, with 11 bases between. Germline V gene sequence: CDR1 LGHNA, CDR2 YNFKEQ. The CDR3 covers 15 residues. This sample was included in a study of T cell repertoires in ileal Crohn's disease. General observations from the study: Compared with non-smokers, active smokers at surgery showed more clonal expansions. Mucosal expansions were suggested to be mainly CD8 T cells.

Sequencing used immunoSEQ multiplex PCR; TCRdb keeps in-frame clones, though not all of them. Of some 30,000 clones listed, about three quarters are singletons. The TCR originated in an adult with Crohn's disease. The V gene is TRBV4-2, the J gene TRBJ1-2, with D possibly being TRBD1 (5 bases). Sequences were obtained from ileal tissue. The CDR3 nucleotides read TGTGCCAGCAGCCAGGGAACAGGATCTAACTATGGCTACACCTTC. Its protein is CASSQGTGSNYGYTF.